The clone carrying this TCR beta chain was observed a handful of times. The data belong to a study of blood T cells in healthy people across ages. Next came a second PCR, run for about 7 to 12 cycles, which used a sample-barcoded 5' primer along with a J-beta primer mix. One entry per CDR3 protein, called by TCRdb with MiXCR from the 5' RACE reads. This table has fewer than 800,000 distinct CDR3 sequences, roughly 25% appearing once. This sample was shared with a second study, whose subject was T cells of mothers and their children.

The sample consisted of blood. This TCR was recovered from a boy younger than 18 in good health.

The CDR3 sequence: CSAGRSPKNIQYF. DNA for the CDR3: TGCAGTGCTGGGAGGTCCCCCAAAAACATTCAGTACTTC. V usage is TRBV20-1 and J usage is TRBJ2-4, with D maybe TRBD2 (6 bases). There are 13 residues in the CDR3. The germline V and J ends were trimmed by 5 bases and 2 bases, with 10 bases remaining between them. CDR1 and CDR2 from the germline V gene are DFQATT and SNEGSKA (reference sequence).